One and the same sample provided the 22 T cell receptor beta chains below, sequenced in a study of identical twins. TCRdb used MiXCR to reprocess the 5' RACE reads, holding one entry per CDR3 protein. The data contain 400,000 to 500,000 distinct CDR3 sequences, roughly an eighth of them singletons. The sample also formed part of further work on yellow fever vaccine responses in identical twins.

Sequenced material: CD4+ T cells sorted from blood. These TCRs come from a woman aged 18-35 years in good health.

J is TRBJ2-4 and V is TRBV6-2 or TRBV6-3; tentatively, D is TRBD2 (6 bases). The CDR3 totals 17 residues. Germline-derived CDR1 and CDR2 are MNHEY and SVGEGT. Trimming took 7 bases from V and 3 from J, leaving 22 bases between them. The CDR3 nucleotides read TGTGCCAGCACCGAGAGGAAAGGACTACCCCACAAAAACATTCAGTACTTC. Amino acids: CASTERKGLPHKNIQYF.

V usage is TRBV21-1 and J usage is TRBJ2-7; the tabulated D call, TRBD1, remains unverified against the DNA. TRBV21-1 is a pseudogene. The CDR3 totals 17 residues. CDR3 amino acids: CASSKAGGSKLLYEQYF. The CDR3, as DNA: TGTGCCAGCAGCAAAGCGGGGGGGTCGAAACTTCTCTACGAGCAGTACTTC.

V is TRBV4-1 and J is TRBJ2-3, with unresolved D. Per germline, CDR1 MGHRA and CDR2 YSYEKL. The germline V and J ends were trimmed by 0 bases and 0 bases, with 7 bases remaining between them. The CDR3 runs 15 residues. CDR3 amino acids: CASSQDVRSTDTQYF. The DNA for the CDR3 is TGCGCCAGCAGCCAAGATGTCAGAAGCACAGATACGCAGTATTTT.

The V and J genes are TRBV4-2 and TRBJ2-7; 14 bases match TRBD2. With V trimmed by 0 bases and J by 5 bases, 3 bases remained unmatched. Germline V CDR1 and CDR2: LGHNA, YNFKEQ. The CDR3 spans 16 residues. The CDR3 region is CASSQETSGRAHEQYF. The CDR3 DNA sequence: TGTGCCAGCAGCCAAGAGACTAGCGGGAGGGCCCACGAGCAGTACTTC.

The chain uses TRBV27 and TRBJ2-7; 8 bases agree with TRBD1. CDR1 is MNHEY and CDR2 is SMNVEV in the germline V gene (reference sequence). There are 15 residues in the CDR3. V was clipped by 2 bases and J by 5 bases; unmatched bases: 8. CDR3 protein: CASSLVAGGLNEQYF. CDR3 bases: TGTGCCAGCAGTTTAGTGGCAGGGGGCTTGAACGAGCAGTACTTC.

This clonotype came up a few times. This sequence joins TRBV14 and TRBJ2-5; D tentatively fits TRBD1 or TRBD2 (6 bases each). Trimming took off 0 bases at V and 7 bases at J, with 12 bases between the two ends. CDR1 and CDR2 from the germline V gene are SGHDN and FVKESK. This CDR3 comprises 14 residues. CDR3: CASSQEGGSTTQYF. DNA for the CDR3: TGTGCCAGCAGCCAAGAGGGGGGCTCTACGACCCAGTACTTC. The full variable domain, completed using reference TRBV14 and TRBJ2-5, is EAGVTQFPSHSVIEKGQTVTLRCDPISGHDNLYWYRRVMGKEIKFLLHFVKESKQDESGMPNNRFLAERTGGTYSTLKVQPAELEDSGVYFCASSQEGGSTTQYFGPGTRLLVL.

This clonotype was seen more than once but under ten times. The V gene is TRBV13, the J gene TRBJ2-1; the D gene is possibly TRBD2 (6 bases). Germline V gives CDR1 PRHDT, CDR2 FYEKMQ (reference sequence). This CDR3 spans 12 amino acids. V was pared by 4 bases and J by 15 bases, with 16 bases between. The CDR3 DNA follows: TGTGCCAGCAGCTCCGCAGGGCGGGGCTTGTTCTTC. This encodes CASSSAGRGLFF.

The CDR3 DNA reads TGCGCCAGCAGCCCAGGGGTCGGGGGAGAGACCCAGTACTTC. It translates to CASSPGVGGETQYF. The J gene is TRBJ2-5, the V gene TRBV4-3, with D perhaps being TRBD1 or TRBD2 (6 bases each). This CDR3 spans 14 amino acids. V lost 4 bases to trimming and J lost 4 bases, with 13 bases between them. Germline assignment: CDR1 LGHNA and CDR2 YSLEER.

This clonotype was observed a handful of times. The J gene is TRBJ2-1, the V gene TRBV20-1, with TRBD2 matching over 7 bases. Germline V gives CDR1 DFQATT, CDR2 SNEGSKA (reference sequence). The CDR3 has 13 residues. After removal of 8 bases from V and 7 bases from J, the junction contained 11 bases not matched to a gene. CDR3 amino acids: CSLLPAGLNEQFF. For the CDR3, the DNA is TGCAGTCTACTCCCAGCGGGATTGAATGAGCAGTTCTTC.

This clonotype turned up a few times. This chain joins TRBV21-1 and TRBJ2-7; TRBD1, the D gene given by the table, was not confirmed from the DNA. TRBV21-1 is shown as a pseudogene. The CDR3 has 14 residues. CDR3: CASIQRRDPYEQYF. The CDR3 DNA reads as TGTGCCAGCATCCAGAGGCGGGACCCCTACGAGCAGTACTTC.

This clonotype was picked up many times. The CDR3 sequence: CASSLADRGPYEQYF. The CDR3 DNA reads as TGTGCCAGCAGCTTGGCGGACAGGGGGCCGTACGAGCAGTACTTC. The rearrangement joins TRBV5-6 to TRBJ2-7, with 11 bases matching TRBD1. The CDR3 loop spans 15 amino acids. Germline lookup yields CDR1 SGHDT and CDR2 YYEEEE. The V segment lost 0 bases and the J segment 4 bases; nucleotides outside the gene matches: 3.

The chain combines TRBV7-2 with TRBJ1-1, with D possibly matching TRBD1 (6 bases). This CDR3 is built from 16 residues. V dropped 8 bases and J dropped 0 bases, with 19 bases sitting between them. Per germline, CDR1 SGHTA and CDR2 FQGNSA. The CDR3 coding sequence is TGTGCCAGCGGCCCCGGGCAGGGGACCATGAACACTGAAGCTTTCTTT. Translated: CASGPGQGTMNTEAFF.

This clonotype has ten or more counts. This sequence joins TRBV7-2 and TRBJ1-3; tentative D call: TRBD1 (6 bases). Trimming pared 0 bases from V and 12 bases from J, leaving 15 bases between. CDR3 size: 14 residues. Looked up from germline, CDR1 is SGHTA and CDR2 is FQGNSA. The CDR3 reads CASSLAQFTGSIYF. CDR3 sequence (DNA): TGTGCCAGCAGCTTAGCCCAGTTCACAGGGAGCATATATTTT.

The rearrangement uses TRBV6-4 and TRBJ2-2, with a weak D call TRBD1 (5 bases). The germline V gene has CDR1 MRHNA and CDR2 SNTAGT. The CDR3 has 13 amino acids. Trimming removed 4 bases from V and 4 bases from J, with 7 bases in between. The CDR3 sequence is CASSATVTGELFF. The CDR3 DNA reads TGTGCCAGCAGTGCGACAGTCACCGGGGAGCTGTTTTTT.

This clonotype was recorded many times. This chain uses TRBV20-1 with TRBJ2-7; 7 nucleotides line up with TRBD1. The germline CDR1 and CDR2 sequences are DFQATT and SNEGSKA (reference sequence). Trimming at V came to 5 bases and at J to 3 bases, leaving 4 bases not matched to a gene. CDR3 size: 12 residues. The CDR3 DNA is TGCAGTGCTGGGGGACAGAGCTACGAGCAGTACTTC. Translating it yields CSAGGQSYEQYF.

This clonotype showed up just a few times. The chain has TRBV19 and TRBJ2-5; 10 nucleotides align to TRBD1. Germline V lookup: CDR1 LNHDA, CDR2 SQIVND (reference sequence). This CDR3 has 16 amino acids. With 8 bases clipped from V and 5 bases from J, the junction kept 14 bases outside the gene matches. The CDR3 nucleotides are TGTGCCAGTCTTTCCCCGGGACAGGGGCCATTGGAGACCCAGTACTTC. It codes for CASLSPGQGPLETQYF.

Only a few counts were recorded for this clonotype. V usage is TRBV10-3 and J usage is TRBJ2-3; either TRBD1 or TRBD2 may fit D (5 bases each). Germline V gene sequence: CDR1 ENHRY, CDR2 SYGVKD. This CDR3 contains 15 residues. The V and J ends lost 3 bases and 2 bases respectively, with 12 bases between them. CDR3 in amino acids: CAISDRDQTTDTQYF. The CDR3 bases are TGTGCCATCAGTGATCGGGACCAAACCACAGATACGCAGTATTTT.

The rearrangement joins TRBV5-1 to TRBJ2-3, with D tentatively TRBD1 (6 bases). Trimming left V 3 bases short and J 5 bases short, with 10 bases between. The CDR3 has 13 amino acids. In germline, CDR1 is SGHRS, CDR2 YFSETQ. The CDR3 loop is CASSSGTKDTQYF. DNA of the CDR3: TGCGCCAGCAGCTCCGGGACAAAAGATACGCAGTATTTT.

The rearrangement links TRBV25-1 to TRBJ2-5, with 11 nucleotides matching TRBD2. The CDR3 has 15 residues. J was trimmed by 4 bases and V by 2 bases; bases with no gene match: 3. CDR1 and CDR2 from the germline V gene are MGHDK and SYGVNS. The DNA of the CDR3 is TGTGCCAGCAGTGAAAATCTAGCGGGGGGAGAGACCCAGTACTTC. Its protein is CASSENLAGGETQYF.

The rearrangement uses TRBV25-1 and TRBJ2-7; D possibly corresponds to TRBD2 (6 bases). Trimming left V 6 bases short and J 2 bases short, with 8 bases between. CDR1 is MGHDK and CDR2 is SYGVNS in the germline V gene. The CDR3 consists of 12 residues. The CDR3 loop is CASSRGTYEQYF. The CDR3 region has the DNA TGTGCCAGCAGCCGGGGGACCTACGAGCAGTACTTC.

This clonotype was observed a few times. The chain couples TRBV6-5 to TRBJ2-2, with 15 bases that match TRBD2. Looked up from germline, CDR1 is MNHEY and CDR2 is SVGAGI. CDR3 length equals 16 residues. V lost 5 bases to trimming and J lost 7 bases; unmatched junction nucleotides: 5. For the CDR3, the DNA is TGTGCCAGCAGTCACGGACTAGCGGGGGGGAACGGGGAGCTGTTTTTT. Translated, it gives CASSHGLAGGNGELFF.

This clonotype has more than one count but fewer than ten. The chain combines TRBV30 with TRBJ2-7; maybe TRBD1 (6 bases). Germline CDR1 reads GTSNPN; CDR2 reads SVGIG (reference sequence). With 0 bases removed from V and 6 bases from J, the gap between germline ends came to 6 bases. This CDR3 comprises 11 residues. CDR3 loop: CAWSVQGEQYF. In DNA form, the CDR3 reads TGTGCCTGGAGTGTACAGGGCGAGCAGTACTTC.